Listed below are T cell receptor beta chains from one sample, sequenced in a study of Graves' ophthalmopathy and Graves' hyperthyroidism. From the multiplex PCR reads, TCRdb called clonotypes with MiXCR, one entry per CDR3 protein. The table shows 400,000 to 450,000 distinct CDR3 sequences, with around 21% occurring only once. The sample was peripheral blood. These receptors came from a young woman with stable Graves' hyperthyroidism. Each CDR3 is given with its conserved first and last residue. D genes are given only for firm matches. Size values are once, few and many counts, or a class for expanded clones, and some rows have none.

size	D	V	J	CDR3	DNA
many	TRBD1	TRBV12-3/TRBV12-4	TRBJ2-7	CASSPPGTVAYEQYF	TGTGCCAGCAGCCCGCCCGGGACAGTTGCCTACGAGCAGTACTTC
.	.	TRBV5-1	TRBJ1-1	CASSRVSPDREAFF	TGCGCCAGCAGCCGGGTCTCTCCGGACAGAGAAGCTTTCTTT
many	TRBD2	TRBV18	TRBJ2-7	CASPYSGMGLKQYF	TGTGCCAGCCCCTATAGCGGGATGGGCCTAAAGCAGTACTTC
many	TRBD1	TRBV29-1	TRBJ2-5	CSVEDRAGGAETQYF	TGCAGCGTTGAAGATCGTGCAGGGGGCGCAGAGACCCAGTACTTC
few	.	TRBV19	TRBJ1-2	CATEGRNYGYTF	TGTGCCACCGAGGGCAGGAACTATGGCTACACCTTC
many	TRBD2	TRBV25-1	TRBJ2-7	CASSEGRTRAYEQYF	TGTGCCAGCAGTGAAGGACGGACTAGGGCCTACGAGCAGTACTTC
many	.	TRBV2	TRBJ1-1	CASNPGSITEAFF	TGTGCCAGCAATCCGGGGTCGATCACTGAAGCTTTCTTT
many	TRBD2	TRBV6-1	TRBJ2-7	CASSDRTSFSPYEQYF	TGTGCCAGCAGTGACCGGACTAGCTTCTCCCCCTACGAGCAGTACTTC
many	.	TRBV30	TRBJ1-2	CAWNRDSGYGYTF	TGTGCCTGGAATAGGGACTCTGGCTATGGCTACACCTTC
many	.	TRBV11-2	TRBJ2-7	CASSRYGGTEQYF	TGTGCCAGCAGCCGTTACGGTGGAACCGAGCAGTACTTC
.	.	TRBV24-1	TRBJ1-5	CATSDNRVGNQPQHF	TGTGCCACCAGTGACAACAGGGTTGGCAATCAGCCCCAGCATTTT
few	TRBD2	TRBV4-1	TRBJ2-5	CASSPEGRGGLETQYF	TGCGCCAGCAGCCCCGAGGGACGGGGGGGCCTCGAGACCCAGTACTTC
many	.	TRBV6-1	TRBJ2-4	CASSEGDTPKNIQYF	TGTGCCAGCAGTGAAGGGGACACCCCCAAAAACATTCAGTACTTC
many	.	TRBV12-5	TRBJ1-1	CASGLVLGRGKYTEAFF	TGTGCTAGTGGTTTGGTACTCGGGAGAGGGAAGTACACTGAAGCTTTCTTT
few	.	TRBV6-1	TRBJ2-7	CASSEVRGQSYEQYF	TGTGCCAGCAGTGAAGTCCGCGGCCAGTCCTACGAGCAGTACTTC
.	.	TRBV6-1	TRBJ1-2	CASSSTLRDDYGYTF	TGTGCCAGCAGCTCCACCCTGCGGGACGACTATGGCTACACCTTC
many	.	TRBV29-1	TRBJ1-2	CSVGGDIYGYTF	TGCAGCGTTGGAGGGGATATCTATGGCTACACCTTC
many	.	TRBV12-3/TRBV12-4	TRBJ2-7	CASSSSYEQYF	TGTGCCAGCAGTTCCTCGTACGAGCAGTACTTC
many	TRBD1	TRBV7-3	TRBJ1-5	CASSLRDRVEYVSLQPQHF	TGTGCCAGCAGCTTAAGAGACAGGGTCGAATACGTGTCATTGCAGCCCCAGCATTTT
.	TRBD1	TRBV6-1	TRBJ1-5	CASSQSRDRGRQPQHF	TGTGCCAGCAGCCAGAGCCGGGACAGGGGTCGACAGCCCCAGCATTTT
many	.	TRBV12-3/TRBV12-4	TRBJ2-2	CASSLAADTGELFF	TGTGCCAGCAGTTTAGCAGCGGACACCGGGGAGCTGTTTTTT
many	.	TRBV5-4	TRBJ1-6	CAWSYNSPLHF	TGTGCCTGGTCCTATAATTCACCCCTCCACTTT
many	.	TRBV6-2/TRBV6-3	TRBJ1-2	CASSYPGRTNYGYTF	TGTGCCAGCAGTTACCCGGGGCGGACTAACTATGGCTACACCTTC
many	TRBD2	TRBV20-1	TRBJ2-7	CSARVAGDVGEQYF	TGCAGTGCTAGAGTTGCGGGAGATGTTGGGGAGCAGTACTTC
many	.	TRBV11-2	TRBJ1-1	CASSFFPWRQDENTEAFF	TGTGCCAGCAGCTTTTTCCCTTGGCGACAGGATGAGAACACTGAAGCTTTCTTT
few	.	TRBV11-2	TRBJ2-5	CASSLTEQETQYF	TGTGCCAGCAGCCTGACGGAGCAAGAGACCCAGTACTTC
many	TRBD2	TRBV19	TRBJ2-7	CASSIRASGSYEQYF	TGTGCCAGTAGTATACGGGCTAGCGGGAGCTACGAGCAGTACTTC
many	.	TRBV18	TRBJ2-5	CASSPVRGAETQYF	TGTGCCAGCTCACCTGTGAGAGGGGCGGAGACCCAGTACTTC
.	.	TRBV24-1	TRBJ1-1	CATTQGMNTEAFF	TGTGCCACCACTCAAGGGATGAACACTGAAGCTTTCTTT
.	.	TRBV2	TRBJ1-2	CASSEALRGGPYGYTF	TGTGCCAGCAGTGAAGCGCTTCGGGGGGGTCCCTATGGCTACACCTTC
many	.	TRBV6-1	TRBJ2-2	CASSEGLAVAGELFF	TGTGCCAGCAGTGAAGGGCTAGCCGTGGCCGGGGAGCTGTTTTTT